This T cell receptor (beta chain) was sequenced for a study of OX40 agonist ivuxolimab in advanced cancers. Turning to the study itself: Ivuxolimab, an antibody that agonizes OX40 (CD134), was administered to the patients.

The germline V gene encodes CDR1 MDHEN and CDR2 SYDVKM. The trim removed 6 bases at V and 2 bases at J, leaving 9 bases unmatched. The CDR3 length is 16 residues. The study's findings and limits: On average, a greater number of expanded clones characterised CD8+ T cells relative to CD4+.

As to this clone: What it binds is not known.

TCRdb keeps only in-frame clones here, not all; method: immunoSEQ multiplex PCR. The sample lists some 19,000 clones, around two thirds occurring once. J is TRBJ2-3 and V is TRBV28; 9 nucleotides align to TRBD2. The source material was CD4+ or CD8+ T cells sorted from blood, sampled in a trial of the OX40 agonist ivuxolimab. The source of this sequence is an adult with an advanced solid tumor such as melanoma, head and neck, liver or kidney cancer. This chain's CDR3 is CASSPRASGVTDTQYF. The CDR3 region has the DNA TGTGCCAGCAGCCCCAGGGCTAGCGGGGTCACAGATACGCAGTATTTT.